This T cell receptor (beta chain) stems from a study of blood T cell repertoires in COVID-19. Study information: Samples taken during acute and convalescent COVID-19 were collected in the United States, Italy and Spain. PBMCs, B-cell-depleted T cells, or T cells provided the cDNA or gDNA that made up the material.

Source study methods: The assay estimated nucleated cells by amplifying reference gene primers. Generated by immunoSEQ multiplex PCR, the TCRdb table keeps only in-frame clones and is missing some. For V, J and clone size, that table is used; D and trimming come from the DNA. The top ten clones hold about 6.9% of a sample with more than 200,000 clones, roughly nine tenths of them seen once. In terms of age and location, participants ranged from about 18 to 89 years and lived in roughly 22 US areas. Germline CDR1 and CDR2: MNHEY and SVGEGT. Trimming shortened V by 5 bases and J by 5 bases, and 13 bases separated the two germline ends. The CDR3 sequence is 14 residues long.

This receptor was obtained from a woman in her thirties with acute COVID-19. The chain joins TRBV6-2 or TRBV6-3 to TRBJ1-5; tentatively, D is TRBD1 (6 bases). Source material: PBMCs or T cells enriched from blood (not recorded which). This CDR3 reads CASSHRQAHQPQHF. In DNA form, the CDR3 reads TGTGCCAGCAGTCATCGACAGGCTCATCAGCCCCAGCATTTT.